This TCR beta chain was sequenced for a study of blood T cells in healthy people across ages. This clonotype has only a few counts. Germline V gene data show CDR1 as DFQATT and CDR2 as SNEGSKA (reference sequence). V shed 6 bases, J shed 2 bases, and the junction held 4 bases outside the gene matches. The CDR3 is 15 residues long. Then a second PCR, running roughly 7 to 11 cycles, was carried out with a sample-barcoded 5' primer and a J-beta primer mix. One entry per CDR3 protein, called by TCRdb with MiXCR from the 5' RACE reads. The repertoire consists of hundreds of thousands of distinct CDR3 sequences, with 20% to 25% occurring once and the leading ten covering around 3.4%.

The sample consisted of blood. This chain connects TRBV20-1 to TRBJ2-1, with 13 bases aligning to TRBD2. The receptor was derived from a man in his 70s in good health. The CDR3: CSAEGLAGTYNEQFF. For the CDR3, the DNA is TGCAGTGCCGAGGGACTAGCGGGAACCTACAATGAGCAGTTCTTC.